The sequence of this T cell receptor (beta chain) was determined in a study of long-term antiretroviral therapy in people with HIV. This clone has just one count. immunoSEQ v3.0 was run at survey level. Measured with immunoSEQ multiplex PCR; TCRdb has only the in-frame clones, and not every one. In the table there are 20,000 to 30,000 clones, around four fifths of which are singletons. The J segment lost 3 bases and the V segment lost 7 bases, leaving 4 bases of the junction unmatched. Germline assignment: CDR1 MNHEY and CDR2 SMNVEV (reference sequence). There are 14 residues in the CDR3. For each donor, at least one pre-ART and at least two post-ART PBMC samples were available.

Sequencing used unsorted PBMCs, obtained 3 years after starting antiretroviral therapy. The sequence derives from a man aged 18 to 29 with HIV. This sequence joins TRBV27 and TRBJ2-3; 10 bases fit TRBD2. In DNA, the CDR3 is TGTGCCAGCACAAGCGGGGGGGGGACAGATACGCAGTATTTT. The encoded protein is CASTSGGGTDTQYF.